A selection of T cell receptor beta chains follows, all from one sample in a study of cytomegalovirus exposure and HLA in healthy donors. Profiling relied on immunoSEQ multiplex PCR, and the TCRdb table lists in-frame clones only, not all of them. The sample comprises approximately 170,000 clones, over 60% of which are singletons, and approximately 1.5% rests with the top ten. Sequencing was performed on PBMCs. These receptors came from a girl aged 10-17 years in good health and CMV-seronegative. Each CDR3 is given with its conserved first and last residue. The D gene is left open where the match is weak. Clone size is given for some rows only: seen once, a few or many times, or a class if the clone is expanded.

V gene: TRBV11-2
clone size: -
J gene: TRBJ2-1
CDR3 length: 16
D gene: TRBD2
CDR3 DNA: TGTGCCAGCAGCGCTTTACTAGCGGGGGGGCCGAATGAGCAGTTCTTC
CDR3 protein: CASSALLAGGPNEQFF

V gene: TRBV5-6
clone size: once
J gene: TRBJ1-4
CDR3 length: 13
D gene: -
CDR3 DNA: TGTGCCAGCAGCCAACAGGGAAATGAAAAACTGTTTTTT
CDR3 protein: CASSQQGNEKLFF

V gene: TRBV5-1
clone size: -
J gene: TRBJ2-1
CDR3 length: 16
D gene: -
CDR3 DNA: TGCGCCAGCAGCTTGGCAGGGGACACCCTTTACAATGAGCAGTTCTTC
CDR3 protein: CASSLAGDTLYNEQFF

V gene: TRBV5-1
clone size: -
J gene: TRBJ2-7
CDR3 length: 18
D gene: TRBD1
CDR3 DNA: TGCGCCAGCAGCTGGACGGGACAGGGAATCTTTACCACCTACGAGCAGTACTTC
CDR3 protein: CASSWTGQGIFTTYEQYF

V gene: TRBV7-6
clone size: once
J gene: TRBJ1-5
CDR3 length: 16
D gene: -
CDR3 DNA: TGTGCCAGCAGCTCAGAGGCAGGGAAGGGTGCTCAGCCCCAGCATTTT
CDR3 protein: CASSSEAGKGAQPQHF

V gene: TRBV19
clone size: -
J gene: TRBJ1-1
CDR3 length: 16
D gene: TRBD1
CDR3 DNA: TGTGCCAGTAGTTCGGGACAGGGTAGGGTAAACACTGAAGCTTTCTTT
CDR3 protein: CASSSGQGRVNTEAFF

V gene: TRBV6-5
clone size: -
J gene: TRBJ2-5
CDR3 length: 14
D gene: TRBD1
CDR3 DNA: TGTGCCAGCAGTTACAGACAGGGAGTGGAGACCCAGTACTTC
CDR3 protein: CASSYRQGVETQYF

V gene: TRBV5-1
clone size: -
J gene: TRBJ2-2
CDR3 length: 17
D gene: TRBD2
CDR3 DNA: TGCGCCAGCAGCTTGGTTAGCGGGGGGTCGAACACCGGGGAGCTGTTTTTT
CDR3 protein: CASSLVSGGSNTGELFF

V gene: TRBV6-5
clone size: -
J gene: TRBJ2-7
CDR3 length: 14
D gene: -
CDR3 DNA: TGTGCCAGCGGTTTCGGGACAAACGAGCGCGAGCAGTACTTC
CDR3 protein: CASGFGTNEREQYF

V gene: TRBV5-1
clone size: -
J gene: TRBJ1-1
CDR3 length: 16
D gene: TRBD1
CDR3 DNA: TGCGCCAGCAGCTCTGGACAGGGGTCGGGGAACACTGAAGCTTTCTTT
CDR3 protein: CASSSGQGSGNTEAFF

V gene: TRBV5-8
clone size: -
J gene: TRBJ1-4
CDR3 length: 16
D gene: TRBD1
CDR3 DNA: TGTGCCAGCAGCTCTAGACACAGGGGGACTAATGAAAAACTGTTTTTT
CDR3 protein: CASSSRHRGTNEKLFF